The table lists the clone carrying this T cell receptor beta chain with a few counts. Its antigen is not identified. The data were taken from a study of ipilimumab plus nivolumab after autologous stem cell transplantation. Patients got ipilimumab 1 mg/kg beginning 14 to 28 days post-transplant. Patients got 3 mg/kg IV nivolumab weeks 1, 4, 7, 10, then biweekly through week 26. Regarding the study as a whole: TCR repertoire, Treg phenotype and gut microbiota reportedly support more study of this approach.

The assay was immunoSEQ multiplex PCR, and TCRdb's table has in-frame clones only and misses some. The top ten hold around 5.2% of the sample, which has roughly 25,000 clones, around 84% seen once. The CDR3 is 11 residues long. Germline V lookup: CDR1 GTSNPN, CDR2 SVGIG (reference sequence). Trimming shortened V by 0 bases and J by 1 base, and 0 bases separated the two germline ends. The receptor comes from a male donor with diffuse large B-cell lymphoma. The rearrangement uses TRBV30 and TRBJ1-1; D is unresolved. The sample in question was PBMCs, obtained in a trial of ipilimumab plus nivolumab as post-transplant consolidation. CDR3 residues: CAWSVNTEAFF. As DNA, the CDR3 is TGTGCCTGGAGTGTGAACACTGAAGCTTTCTTT. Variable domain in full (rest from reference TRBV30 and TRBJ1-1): SQTIHQWPATLVQPVGSPLSLECTVEGTSNPNLYWYRQAAGRGLQLLFYSVGIGQISSEVPQNLSASRPQDRQFILSSKKLLLSDSGFYLCAWSVNTEAFFGQGTRLTVV.